The 3 T cell receptor beta chains below were found in one sample sequenced in a study of memory CD4+ T cells and cytomegalovirus serostatus. Single viable CD3+CD4+CD8-CD45RO+ cells were sorted as the memory CD4+ T cells. Some clones are missing from TCRdb's copy, which holds only in-frame ones; the method was immunoSEQ multiplex PCR. The sample contains 55,000 to 65,000 clones, 82% of which appear only once. The sample was memory CD4+ T cells from blood. The source of these receptors is an adult in good health and CMV-seronegative. Some clones in this sample may be carry-over from other donors' samples.

The chain joins TRBV5-5 to TRBJ1-2, with D perhaps matching TRBD1 (5 bases). The V and J ends lost 3 bases and 1 base respectively, with 13 bases between them. CDR3 length: 15 residues. Looked up from germline, CDR1 is SGHKS and CDR2 is YYEKEE (reference sequence). The CDR3 DNA sequence: TGTGCCAGCAGCTCGCCCGGGACGGTTAACTATGGCTACACCTTC. Amino acid sequence: CASSSPGTVNYGYTF.

The chain combines TRBV15 with TRBJ1-5; tentative D call: TRBD1 (6 bases). Trimming cost V 0 bases and J 7 bases, with 13 bases left between them. Germline V CDR1 and CDR2: LNHNV, YYDKDF (reference sequence). This CDR3 spans 15 amino acids. CDR3 in amino acids: CATSREGGGPQPQHF. The CDR3 region has the DNA TGTGCCACCAGCAGAGAGGGTGGGGGGCCGCAGCCCCAGCATTTT. The full variable domain, in which reference TRBV15 and TRBJ1-5 provide the parts outside the CDR3, is DAMVIQNPRYQVTQFGKPVTLSCSQTLNHNVMYWYQQKSSQAPKLLFHYYDKDFNNEADTPDNFQSRRPNTSFCFLDIRSPGLGDTAMYLCATSREGGGPQPQHFGDGTRLSIL.

The chain joins TRBV2 to TRBJ2-5; D ambiguous. The V gene's germline CDR1 is SNHLY and CDR2 FYNNEI. This CDR3 has 14 residues. V was pared by 8 bases and J by 0 bases, with 13 bases between. Here the CDR3 DNA reads TGTGCCAGCCACGCCAACCAGTACCAAGAGACCCAGTACTTC. Encoded protein: CASHANQYQETQYF.